One sample yielded the 8 T cell receptor beta chains listed below, sequenced in a study of blood T cell repertoires in COVID-19 (dated by TCRdb to about 2020). Library preparation was by the immunoSEQ multiplex PCR assay. In TCRdb, the immuneACCESS table is reduced to in-frame sequences with V and J assigned. These tables do not hold every clone; where another copy was compared, an unresolved V gene accounts for under half, and the others remain unexplained. This sample lists under 200,000 clones; 80% to 90% were detected once. Together, the top ten hold more than 0.7% of the sample. The sequencing sample was made of peripheral blood. Every receptor here comes from a woman in her seventies with acute or convalescent COVID-19.

The chain joins TRBV6-5 to TRBJ1-5; no reliable D call. Germline CDR1 reads MNHEY; CDR2 reads SVGAGI. Trimming left V 6 bases short and J 1 base short, with 10 bases between. The CDR3 is 14 amino acids. CDR3 amino acids: CASRAVVSNQPQHF. CDR3 bases: TGTGCCAGCAGGGCGGTTGTGAGCAATCAGCCCCAGCATTTT.

The table lists this clone with a few counts. The chain recombines TRBV18 with TRBJ1-4; D unclear. V was clipped by 3 bases and J by 7 bases, with 9 bases between them. Germline CDR1 KGHSH, CDR2 LQKENI. The CDR3 has 13 amino acids. CDR3 in DNA: TGTGCCAGCTCACCGCTGGAGAGTGAAAAACTGTTTTTT. Residues: CASSPLESEKLFF.

The chain has TRBV6-5 and TRBJ2-1, with 9 bases fitting TRBD2. The length of the CDR3 is 15 residues. V was clipped by 6 bases and J by 6 bases; unmatched bases: 9. Per germline, CDR1 MNHEY and CDR2 SVGAGI. CDR3 protein: CASSLTSGWSNEQFF. CDR3 nucleotide sequence: TGTGCCAGCAGCCTCACTAGCGGGTGGTCCAATGAGCAGTTCTTC.

The rearrangement uses TRBV11-2 and TRBJ2-1; 8 nucleotides match TRBD2. The CDR3 has 14 amino acids. V was clipped by 6 bases and J by 7 bases; unmatched bases: 8. Germline V gene lookup returns CDR1 SGHAT and CDR2 FQNNGV. CDR3 region: CASSRRAGVNEQFF. CDR3 DNA sequence: TGTGCCAGCAGTAGGCGAGCGGGAGTTAATGAGCAGTTCTTC.

The chain combines TRBV7-2 with TRBJ2-5; no definite D call. The germline V gene encodes CDR1 SGHTA and CDR2 FQGNSA. The CDR3 loop spans 12 amino acids. V dropped 3 bases and J dropped 5 bases, with 7 bases sitting between them. CDR3 sequence (DNA): TGTGCCAGCAGCTTCGAGAGGGAGACCCAGTACTTC. It specifies CASSFERETQYF.

This rearrangement joins TRBV5-1 to TRBJ1-2; TRBD1 matches at 8 bases. Trimming cost V 0 bases and J 4 bases; bases outside gene matches: 2. This CDR3 is built from 14 residues. Germline CDR1 and CDR2: SGHRS and YFSETQ. CDR3 bases: TGCGCCAGCAGCTTGGAGGGACAGGTCTATGGCTACACCTTC. Its protein product is CASSLEGQVYGYTF.

This chain links TRBV11-2 with TRBJ1-1; tentatively, D is TRBD1 (6 bases). V lost 0 bases to trimming and J lost 5 bases, with 13 bases between them. The CDR3 is 15 amino acids. Looked up from germline, CDR1 is SGHAT and CDR2 is FQNNGV. The CDR3 here is CASSLEGGVGTEAFF. The CDR3 coding sequence is TGTGCCAGCAGCTTAGAAGGGGGAGTTGGAACTGAAGCTTTCTTT.

The V and J genes are TRBV7-2 and TRBJ1-6, with TRBD1 matching 8 bases. Per germline, CDR1 SGHTA and CDR2 FQGNSA. V dropped 4 bases and J dropped 2; count of bases not matched to a gene: 1. The CDR3 has 15 amino acids. CDR3 nucleotides: TGTGCCAGCAGCTCACAGGGGGCCTATAATTCACCCCTCCACTTT. This codes for CASSSQGAYNSPLHF.